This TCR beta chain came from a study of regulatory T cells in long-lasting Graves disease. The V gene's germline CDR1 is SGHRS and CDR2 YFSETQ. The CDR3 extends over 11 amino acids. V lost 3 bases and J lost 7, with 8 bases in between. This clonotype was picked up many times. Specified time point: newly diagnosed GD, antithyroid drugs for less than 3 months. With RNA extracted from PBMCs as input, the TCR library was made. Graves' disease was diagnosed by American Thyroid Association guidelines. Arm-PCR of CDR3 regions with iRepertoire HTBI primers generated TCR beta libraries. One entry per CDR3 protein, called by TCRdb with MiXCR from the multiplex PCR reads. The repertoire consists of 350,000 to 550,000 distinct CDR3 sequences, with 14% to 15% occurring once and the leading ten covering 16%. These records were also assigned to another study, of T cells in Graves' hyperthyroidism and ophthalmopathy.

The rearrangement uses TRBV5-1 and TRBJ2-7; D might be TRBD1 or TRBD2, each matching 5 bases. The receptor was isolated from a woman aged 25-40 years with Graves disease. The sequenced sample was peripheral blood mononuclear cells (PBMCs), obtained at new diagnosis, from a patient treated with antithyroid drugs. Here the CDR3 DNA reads TGCGCCAGCAGCTGGGGGTTTGAGCAGTACTTC. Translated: CASSWGFEQYF.